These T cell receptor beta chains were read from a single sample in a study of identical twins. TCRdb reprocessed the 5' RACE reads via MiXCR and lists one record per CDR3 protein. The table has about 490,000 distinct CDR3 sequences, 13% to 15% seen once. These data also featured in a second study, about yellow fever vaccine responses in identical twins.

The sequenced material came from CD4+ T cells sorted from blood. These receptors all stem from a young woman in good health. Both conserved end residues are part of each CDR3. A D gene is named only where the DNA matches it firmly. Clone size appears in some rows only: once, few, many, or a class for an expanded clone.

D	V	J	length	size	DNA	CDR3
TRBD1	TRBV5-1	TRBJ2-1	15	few	TGCGCCAGCAGCTTGGCCCCGGGACAGGGAATTGAGCAGTTCTTC	CASSLAPGQGIEQFF
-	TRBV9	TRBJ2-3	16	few	TGTGCCAGCAGCGCATGGGGACCCGCGGGACCAGATACGCAGTATTTT	CASSAWGPAGPDTQYF
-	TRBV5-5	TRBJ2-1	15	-	TGTGCCAGCAGCTTTAATGGACTGGCCTACAATGAGCAGTTCTTC	CASSFNGLAYNEQFF
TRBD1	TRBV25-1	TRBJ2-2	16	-	TGTGCCAGCAGTGGGGACAGGGGGCATGTCACCGGGGAGCTGTTTTTT	CASSGDRGHVTGELFF
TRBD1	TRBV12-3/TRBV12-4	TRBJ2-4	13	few	TGTGCCAGCAGTGGGACAGCTAAAAACATTCAGTACTTC	CASSGTAKNIQYF
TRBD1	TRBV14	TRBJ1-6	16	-	TGTGCCAGCAGCCCCCGCCGGGACAGGGATAATTCACCCCTCCACTTT	CASSPRRDRDNSPLHF
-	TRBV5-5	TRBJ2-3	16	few	TGTGCCAGCAGACCTGCCCGGCAGGGCGGCACAGATACGCAGTATTTT	CASRPARQGGTDTQYF
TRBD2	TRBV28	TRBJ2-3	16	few	TGTGCCAGCCGCCGCCTCGGGGGGTTGGACACAGATACGCAGTATTTT	CASRRLGGLDTDTQYF
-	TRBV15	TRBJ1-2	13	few	TGTGCCACCAGCAGAGAGGGGGGGAATGGCTACACCTTC	CATSREGGNGYTF
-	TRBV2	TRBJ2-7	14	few	TGTGCCAGCAGTGGAAGCGAACTCTCCTACGAGCAGTACTTC	CASSGSELSYEQYF
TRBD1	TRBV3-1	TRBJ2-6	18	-	TGTGCCAGCAGACCAACCGCCGGAGCAGGGGGCAGAGCCAACGTCCTGACTTTC	CASRPTAGAGGRANVLTF
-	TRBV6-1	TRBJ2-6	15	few	TGTGCCACCCGGGCACTCTCCTCTGGGGCCAACGTCCTGACTTTC	CATRALSSGANVLTF
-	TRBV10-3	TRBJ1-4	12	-	TGTGCCACGGGGGGGGTTAATGAAAAACTGTTTTTT	CATGGVNEKLFF
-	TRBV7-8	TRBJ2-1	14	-	TGTGCCAGCAGCTTAGTTCTGTGGCCCAATGAGCAGTTCTTC	CASSLVLWPNEQFF
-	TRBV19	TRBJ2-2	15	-	TGTGCCAGTGGAAAGGGAACAGGGCTTATCGGGGAGCTGTTTTTT	CASGKGTGLIGELFF
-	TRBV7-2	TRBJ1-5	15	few	TGTGCCAGCAGCTTAGGGGACACCGACAGTCAGCCCCAGCATTTT	CASSLGDTDSQPQHF
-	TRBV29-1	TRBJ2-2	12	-	TGCAGTACCACGGAGGGAAACGGGGAGCTGTTTTTT	CSTTEGNGELFF
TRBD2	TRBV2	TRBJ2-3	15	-	TGTGCCAGCAGAGAGAGCGGGGGGCCCGGAGATACGCAGTATTTT	CASRESGGPGDTQYF
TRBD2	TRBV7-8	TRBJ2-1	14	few	TGTGCCAGCAGCTCACTAGCGGGAGCTGGTGAGCAGTTCTTC	CASSSLAGAGEQFF
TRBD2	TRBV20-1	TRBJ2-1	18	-	TGCTGTGCTAGAGGCGCTAGCGGGGGACCCTTAACCTACAATGAGCAGTTCTTC	CCARGASGGPLTYNEQFF
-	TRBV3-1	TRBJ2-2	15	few	TGTGCCAGCAGCCCTACTTCTAGGAACACCGGGGAGCTGTTTTTT	CASSPTSRNTGELFF
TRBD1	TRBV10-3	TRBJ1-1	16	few	TGTGCCATCAGAGAAGTACAGGGGGCGCCGGGGACTGAAGCTTTCTTT	CAIREVQGAPGTEAFF
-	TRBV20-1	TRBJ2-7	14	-	TGCAGTGCTTCCCTTACAGGGGACTTCTACGAGCAGTACTTC	CSASLTGDFYEQYF
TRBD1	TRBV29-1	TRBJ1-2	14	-	TGCAGCGTTGCGTACGGGACAGGCGGCTATGGCTACACCTTC	CSVAYGTGGYGYTF
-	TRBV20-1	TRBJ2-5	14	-	TGCAGTGCTAGAGTGTACGGGGAATTGGCGACCCAGTACTTC	CSARVYGELATQYF
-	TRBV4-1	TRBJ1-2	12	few	TGCGCCAGCAGCCGGGGGCTCTATGGCTACACCTTC	CASSRGLYGYTF
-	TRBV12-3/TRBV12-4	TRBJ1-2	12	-	TGTGCCAGCAGTTTAGCAGGGACTGGCTACACCTTC	CASSLAGTGYTF
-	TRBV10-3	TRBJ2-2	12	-	TGTGCCATCAGCGACCCACCCGGGGAGCTGTTTTTT	CAISDPPGELFF
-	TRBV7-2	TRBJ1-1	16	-	TGTGCCAGCAGCTTTAACCTCAGGGGTATGAACACTGAAGCTTTCTTT	CASSFNLRGMNTEAFF
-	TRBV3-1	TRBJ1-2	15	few	TGTGCCAGCAGCCCCAGCGTTTCAGGGTTGCACGGCTACACCTTC	CASSPSVSGLHGYTF
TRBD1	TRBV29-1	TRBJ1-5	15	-	TGCAGCGTCAGGGCCGGGACAGGGGGCAATCAGCCCCAGCATTTT	CSVRAGTGGNQPQHF
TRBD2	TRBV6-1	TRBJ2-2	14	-	TGTGCCAGCAGGCGGGAGGAGAACACCGGGGAGCTGTTTTTT	CASRREENTGELFF
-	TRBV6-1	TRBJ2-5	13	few	TGTGCCAGCGATAGGGGACCCCAAGAGACCCAGTACTTC	CASDRGPQETQYF
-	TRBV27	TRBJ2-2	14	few	TGTGCCAGCAGCACGGGGGTGGCCACCGGGGAGCTGTTTTTT	CASSTGVATGELFF
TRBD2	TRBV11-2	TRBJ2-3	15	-	TGTGCCAGCAGCTTTCGGCGGGGGGCCACAGATACGCAGTATTTT	CASSFRRGATDTQYF
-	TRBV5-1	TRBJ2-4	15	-	TGCGCCAGCAGCCCGGACAGCCCACTGGGTCACATTCAGTACTTC	CASSPDSPLGHIQYF
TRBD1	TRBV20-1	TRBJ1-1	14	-	TGCAGTGCTAGTGTGGGACAGGGTAAACCTGAAGCTTTCTTT	CSASVGQGKPEAFF
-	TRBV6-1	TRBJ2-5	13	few	TGTGCCAGCAGTGCGGGGAACCGCGAGACCCAGTACTTC	CASSAGNRETQYF